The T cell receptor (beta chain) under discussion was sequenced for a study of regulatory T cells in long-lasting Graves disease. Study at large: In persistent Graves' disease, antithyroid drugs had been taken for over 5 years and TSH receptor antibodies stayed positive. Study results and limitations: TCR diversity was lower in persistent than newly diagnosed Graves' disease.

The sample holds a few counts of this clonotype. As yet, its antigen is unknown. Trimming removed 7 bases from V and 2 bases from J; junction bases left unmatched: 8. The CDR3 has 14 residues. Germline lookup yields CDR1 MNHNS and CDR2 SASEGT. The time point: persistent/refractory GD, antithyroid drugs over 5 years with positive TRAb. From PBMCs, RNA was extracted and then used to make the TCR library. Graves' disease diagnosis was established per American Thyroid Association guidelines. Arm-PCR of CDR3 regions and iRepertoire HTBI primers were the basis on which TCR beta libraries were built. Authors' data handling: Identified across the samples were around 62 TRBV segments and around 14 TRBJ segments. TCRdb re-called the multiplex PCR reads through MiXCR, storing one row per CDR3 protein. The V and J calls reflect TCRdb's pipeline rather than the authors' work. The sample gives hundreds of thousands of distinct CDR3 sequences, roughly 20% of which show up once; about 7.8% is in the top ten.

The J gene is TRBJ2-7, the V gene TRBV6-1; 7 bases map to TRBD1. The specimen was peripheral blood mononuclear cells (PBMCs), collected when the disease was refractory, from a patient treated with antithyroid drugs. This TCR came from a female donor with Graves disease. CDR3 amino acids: CASIDRALPYEQYF. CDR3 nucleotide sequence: TGTGCCAGCATTGACAGGGCGCTCCCCTACGAGCAGTACTTC.